This T cell receptor beta chain is drawn from a study of metastatic and nonmetastatic thyroid tumors. Study-level background: Across blood and tumor or nodule tissue, repertoires from malignant and benign thyroid patients were compared with one another.

Before thyroid surgery, none of the patients had received any treatment. TCRdb redid the clone calls on the PCR reads using MiXCR. Of roughly 58,000 clones in the sample, about 4% are singletons; the top ten hold about 20%. V lost 4 bases to trimming and J lost 6 bases, with 9 bases between them. CDR3 length: 13 residues. Germline V gene lookup returns CDR1 SGHTA and CDR2 FQGNSA. This clone has more than one count but fewer than ten. The sequenced sample consisted of blood. This sequence joins TRBV7-2 and TRBJ2-2, with D unresolved. The TCR originated in a female donor with papillary thyroid cancer or a benign thyroid nodule (not recorded which). Some clones in this sample may be carry-over from other donors' samples. CDR3 residues: CASSSSIAGELFF. The CDR3 DNA reads TGTGCCAGCAGCTCTTCGATAGCCGGGGAGCTGTTTTTT.